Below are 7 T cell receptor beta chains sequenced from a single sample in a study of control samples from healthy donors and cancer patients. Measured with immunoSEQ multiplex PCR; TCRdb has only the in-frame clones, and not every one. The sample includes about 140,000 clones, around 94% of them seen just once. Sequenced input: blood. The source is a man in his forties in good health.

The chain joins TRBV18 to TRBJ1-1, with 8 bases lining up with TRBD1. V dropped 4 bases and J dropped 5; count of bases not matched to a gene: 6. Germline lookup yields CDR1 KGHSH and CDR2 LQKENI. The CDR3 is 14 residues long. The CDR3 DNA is TGTGCCAGCTCACTACAGGGGGAAAGGACTGAAGCTTTCTTT. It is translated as CASSLQGERTEAFF.

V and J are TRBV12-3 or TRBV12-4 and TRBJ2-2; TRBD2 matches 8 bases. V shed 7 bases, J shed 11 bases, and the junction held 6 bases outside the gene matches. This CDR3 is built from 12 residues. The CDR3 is CASTILAGELFF. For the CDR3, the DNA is TGTGCCAGCACCATTCTAGCGGGCGAGCTGTTTTTT.

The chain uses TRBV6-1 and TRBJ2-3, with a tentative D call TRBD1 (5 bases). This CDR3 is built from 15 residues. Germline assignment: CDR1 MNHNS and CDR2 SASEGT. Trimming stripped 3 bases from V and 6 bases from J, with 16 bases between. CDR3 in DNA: TGTGCCAGCAGTGACAGGGAAAACGGCCTGGATACGCAGTATTTT. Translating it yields CASSDRENGLDTQYF.

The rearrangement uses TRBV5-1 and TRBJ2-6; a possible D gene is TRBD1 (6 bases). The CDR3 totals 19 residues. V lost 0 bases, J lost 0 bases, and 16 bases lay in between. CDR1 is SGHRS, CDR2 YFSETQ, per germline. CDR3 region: CASSLVGGIISSGANVLTF. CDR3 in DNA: TGCGCCAGCAGCTTGGTTGGGGGCATAATAAGCTCTGGGGCCAACGTCCTGACTTTC.

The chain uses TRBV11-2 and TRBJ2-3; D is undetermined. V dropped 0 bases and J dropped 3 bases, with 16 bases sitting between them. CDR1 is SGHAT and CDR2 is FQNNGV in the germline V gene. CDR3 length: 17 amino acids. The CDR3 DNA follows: TGTGCCAGCAGCTTAGATACCGTTACGAGGCGGACAGATACGCAGTATTTT. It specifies CASSLDTVTRRTDTQYF.

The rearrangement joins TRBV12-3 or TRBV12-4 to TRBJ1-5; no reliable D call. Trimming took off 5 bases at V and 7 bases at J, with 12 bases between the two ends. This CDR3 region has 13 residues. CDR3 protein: CASSPSGLQPQHF. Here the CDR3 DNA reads TGTGCCAGCAGTCCGTCTGGGTTACAGCCCCAGCATTTT.

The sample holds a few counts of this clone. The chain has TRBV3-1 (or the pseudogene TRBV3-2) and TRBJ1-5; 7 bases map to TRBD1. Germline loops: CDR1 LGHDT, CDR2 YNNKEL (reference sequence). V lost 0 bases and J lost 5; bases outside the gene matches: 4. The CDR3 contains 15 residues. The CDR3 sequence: CASSQDRDRYQPQHF. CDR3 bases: TGTGCCAGCAGCCAAGATCGGGACAGATATCAGCCCCAGCATTTT.